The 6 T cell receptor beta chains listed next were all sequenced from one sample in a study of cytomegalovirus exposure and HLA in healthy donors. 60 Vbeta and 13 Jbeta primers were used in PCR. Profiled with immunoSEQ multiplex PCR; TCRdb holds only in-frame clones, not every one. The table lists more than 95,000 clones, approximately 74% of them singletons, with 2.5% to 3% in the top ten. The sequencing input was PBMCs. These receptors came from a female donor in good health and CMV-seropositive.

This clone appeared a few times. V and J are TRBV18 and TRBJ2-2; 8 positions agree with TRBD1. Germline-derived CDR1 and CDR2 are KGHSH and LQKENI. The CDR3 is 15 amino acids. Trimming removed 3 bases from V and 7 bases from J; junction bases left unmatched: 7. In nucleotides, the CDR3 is TGTGCCAGCTCACCGTATGGACAGGGCGTCGGGGAGCTGTTTTTT. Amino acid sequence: CASSPYGQGVGELFF.

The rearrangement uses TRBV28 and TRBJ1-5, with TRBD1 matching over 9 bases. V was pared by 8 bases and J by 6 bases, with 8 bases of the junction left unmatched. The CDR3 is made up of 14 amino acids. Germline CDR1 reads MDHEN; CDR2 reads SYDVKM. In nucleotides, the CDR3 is TGTGCCAGCCAATACAGGGGGCACGGTCAGCCCCAGCATTTT. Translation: CASQYRGHGQPQHF.

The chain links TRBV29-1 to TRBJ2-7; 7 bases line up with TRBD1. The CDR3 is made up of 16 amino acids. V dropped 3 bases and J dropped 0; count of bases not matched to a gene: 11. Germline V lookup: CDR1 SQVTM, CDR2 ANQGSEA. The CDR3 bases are TGCAGCGTTGAGAGGTCTCCAGGGGGAAGCTCCTACGAGCAGTACTTC. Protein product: CSVERSPGGSSYEQYF.

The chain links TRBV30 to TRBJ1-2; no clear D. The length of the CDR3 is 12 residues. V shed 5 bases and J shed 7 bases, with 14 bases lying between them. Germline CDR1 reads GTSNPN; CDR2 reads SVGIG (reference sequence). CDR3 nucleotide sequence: TGTGCCTGGGCGGGATCCCGGGGTGGCTACACCTTC. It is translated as CAWAGSRGGYTF.

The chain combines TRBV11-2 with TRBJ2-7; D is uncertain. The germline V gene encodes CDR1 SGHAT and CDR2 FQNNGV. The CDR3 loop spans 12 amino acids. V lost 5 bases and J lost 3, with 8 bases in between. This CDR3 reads CASSPVVYEQYF. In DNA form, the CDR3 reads TGTGCCAGCAGCCCCGTAGTCTACGAGCAGTACTTC.

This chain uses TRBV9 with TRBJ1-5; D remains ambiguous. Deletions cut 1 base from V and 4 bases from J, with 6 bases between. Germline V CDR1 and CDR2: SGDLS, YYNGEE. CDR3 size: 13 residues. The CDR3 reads CASSVSENQPQHF. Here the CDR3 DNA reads TGTGCCAGCAGCGTATCAGAAAATCAGCCCCAGCATTTT.